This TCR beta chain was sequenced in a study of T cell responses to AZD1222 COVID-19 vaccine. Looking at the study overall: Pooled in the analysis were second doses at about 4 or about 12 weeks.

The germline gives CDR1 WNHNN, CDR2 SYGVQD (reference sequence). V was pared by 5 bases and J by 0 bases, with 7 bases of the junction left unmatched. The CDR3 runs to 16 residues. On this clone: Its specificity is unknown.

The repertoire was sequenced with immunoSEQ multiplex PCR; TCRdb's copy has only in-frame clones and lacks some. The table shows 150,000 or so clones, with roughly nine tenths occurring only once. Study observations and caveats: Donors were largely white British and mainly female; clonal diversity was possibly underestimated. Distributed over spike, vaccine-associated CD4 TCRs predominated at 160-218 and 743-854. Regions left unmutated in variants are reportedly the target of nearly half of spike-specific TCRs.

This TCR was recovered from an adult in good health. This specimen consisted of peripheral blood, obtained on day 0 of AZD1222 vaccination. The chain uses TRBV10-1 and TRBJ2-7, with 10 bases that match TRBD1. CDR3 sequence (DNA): TGCGCCAGCAGTCCAAACCGGGACAGGGGCTCCTACGAGCAGTACTTC. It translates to CASSPNRDRGSYEQYF.